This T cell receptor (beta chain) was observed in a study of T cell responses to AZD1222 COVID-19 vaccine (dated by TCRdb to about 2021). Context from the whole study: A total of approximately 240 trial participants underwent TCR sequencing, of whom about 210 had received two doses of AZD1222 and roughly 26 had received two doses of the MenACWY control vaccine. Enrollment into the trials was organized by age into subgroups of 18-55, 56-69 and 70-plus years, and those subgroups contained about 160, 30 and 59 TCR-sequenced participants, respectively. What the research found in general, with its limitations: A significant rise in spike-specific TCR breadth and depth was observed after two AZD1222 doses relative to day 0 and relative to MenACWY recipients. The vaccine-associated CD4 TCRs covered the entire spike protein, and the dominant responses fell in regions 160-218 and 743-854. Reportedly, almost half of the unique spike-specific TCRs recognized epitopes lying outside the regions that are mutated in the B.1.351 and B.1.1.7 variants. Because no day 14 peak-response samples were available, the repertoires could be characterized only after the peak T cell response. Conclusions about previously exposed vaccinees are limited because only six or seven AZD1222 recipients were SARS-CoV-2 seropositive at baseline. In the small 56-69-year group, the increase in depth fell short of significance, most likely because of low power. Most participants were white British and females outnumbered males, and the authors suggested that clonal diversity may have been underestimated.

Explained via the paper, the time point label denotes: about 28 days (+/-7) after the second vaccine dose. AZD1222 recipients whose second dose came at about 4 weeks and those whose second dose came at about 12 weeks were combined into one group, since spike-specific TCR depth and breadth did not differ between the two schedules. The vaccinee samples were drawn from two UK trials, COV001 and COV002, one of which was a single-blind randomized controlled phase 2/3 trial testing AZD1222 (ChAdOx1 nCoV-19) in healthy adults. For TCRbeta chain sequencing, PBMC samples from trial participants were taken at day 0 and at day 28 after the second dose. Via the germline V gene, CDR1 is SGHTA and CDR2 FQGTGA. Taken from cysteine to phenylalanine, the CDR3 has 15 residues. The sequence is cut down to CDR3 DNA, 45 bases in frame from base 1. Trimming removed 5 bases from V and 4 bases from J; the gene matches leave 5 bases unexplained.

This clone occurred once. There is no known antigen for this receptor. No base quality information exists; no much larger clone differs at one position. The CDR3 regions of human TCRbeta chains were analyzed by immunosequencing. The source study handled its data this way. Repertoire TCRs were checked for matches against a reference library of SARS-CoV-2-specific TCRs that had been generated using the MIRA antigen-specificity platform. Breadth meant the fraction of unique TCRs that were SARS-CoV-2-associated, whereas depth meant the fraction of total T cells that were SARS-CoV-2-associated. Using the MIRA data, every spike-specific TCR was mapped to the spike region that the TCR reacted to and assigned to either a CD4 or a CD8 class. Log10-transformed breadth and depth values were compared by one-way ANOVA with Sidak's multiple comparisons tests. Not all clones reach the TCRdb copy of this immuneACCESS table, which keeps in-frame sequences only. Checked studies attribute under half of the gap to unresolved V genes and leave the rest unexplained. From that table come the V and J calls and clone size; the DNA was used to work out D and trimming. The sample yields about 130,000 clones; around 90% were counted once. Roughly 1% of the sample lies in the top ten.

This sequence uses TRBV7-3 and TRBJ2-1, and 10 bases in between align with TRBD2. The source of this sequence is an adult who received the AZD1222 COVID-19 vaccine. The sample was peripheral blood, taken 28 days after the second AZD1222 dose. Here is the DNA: TGTGCCAGCAGCCCCAGGACTAGCGGATACAATGAGCAGTTCTTC. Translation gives CASSPRTSGYNEQFF.